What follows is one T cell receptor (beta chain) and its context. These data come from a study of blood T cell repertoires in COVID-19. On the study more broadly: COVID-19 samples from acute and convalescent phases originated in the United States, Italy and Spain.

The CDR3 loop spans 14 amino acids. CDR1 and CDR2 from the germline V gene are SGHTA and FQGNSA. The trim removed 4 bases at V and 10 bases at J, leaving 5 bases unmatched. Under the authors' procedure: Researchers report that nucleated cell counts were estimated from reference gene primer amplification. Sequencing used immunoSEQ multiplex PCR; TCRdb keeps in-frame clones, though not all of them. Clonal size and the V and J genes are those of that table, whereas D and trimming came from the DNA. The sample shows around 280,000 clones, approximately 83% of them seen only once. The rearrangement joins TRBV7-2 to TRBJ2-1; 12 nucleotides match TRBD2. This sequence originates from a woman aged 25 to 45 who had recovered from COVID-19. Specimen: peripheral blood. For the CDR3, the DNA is TGTGCCAGCAGCTCGGGGCTAGCGGGAGGGGAGCAGTTCTTC. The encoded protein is CASSSGLAGGEQFF.